The 15 T cell receptor beta chains below were found in one sample sequenced in a study of T cells in Graves' hyperthyroidism and ophthalmopathy (dated by TCRdb to about 2019). Libraries were built with multiplex PCR. Sequencing was performed on an Illumina HiSeq 2000. Amplification of TCR beta CDR3 regions was carried out from RNA transcripts. For the first round of RT-PCR on the TCR CDR3, the HTBI primer set was used together with the Qiagen OneStep RT-PCR kit. The public reads were reprocessed in TCRdb via fastp at Q25 and MiXCR, keeping in-frame beta chains. One record per CDR3 amino acid sequence lists the most common genes and DNA. In all, the sample holds some 620,000 distinct CDR3 sequences, and around 16% of those were seen once. The ten largest clones capture 3% to 4% of the sample. The sample consisted of blood. These receptors all stem from a woman in her thirties with Graves' hyperthyroidism.

The chain is built from TRBV27 and TRBJ2-7; D perhaps matches TRBD2 (5 bases). With 6 bases removed from V and 9 bases from J, the gap between germline ends came to 18 bases. The CDR3 has 13 residues. Germline V gives CDR1 MNHEY, CDR2 SMNVEV (reference sequence). The CDR3 bases are TGTGCCAGCAGACTCGGACGGGAAACAGTGCAGTACTTC. This sequence encodes CASRLGRETVQYF.

In its sample, this clonotype was seen many times. The rearrangement joins TRBV27 to TRBJ1-1; D perhaps matches TRBD1 (5 bases). CDR1 MNHEY and CDR2 SMNVEV come from the germline V gene (reference sequence). Trimming cost V 5 bases and J 7 bases, with 8 bases left between them. The CDR3 length is 11 residues. As DNA, the CDR3 is TGTGCCAGCAGTGCAGGGTATGAAGCTTTCTTT. Encoded protein: CASSAGYEAFF.

The rearrangement uses TRBV10-1 and TRBJ2-7; no clear D gene. This CDR3 contains 15 residues. V dropped 0 bases and J dropped 9 bases, with 18 bases sitting between them. Per germline, CDR1 WNHNN and CDR2 SYGVQD (reference sequence). The chain's CDR3 is CASSESPGAPGAQYF. In nucleotides, the CDR3 is TGCGCCAGCAGTGAGTCGCCAGGTGCCCCGGGCGCGCAGTACTTC.

V and J are TRBV7-2 and TRBJ2-1; no definite D call. Trimming pared 5 bases from V and 0 bases from J, leaving 11 bases between. The germline CDR1 and CDR2 sequences are SGHTA and FQGNSA. This CDR3 is built from 15 residues. The DNA of the CDR3 is TGTGCCAGCAGCCCTGACGGCGGCTCCTACAATGAGCAGTTCTTC. Its translation: CASSPDGGSYNEQFF.

This clonotype was seen at least ten times. The chain uses TRBV7-8 and TRBJ1-5; no reliable D call. There are 13 residues in the CDR3. V lost 5 bases and J 5 bases, leaving 10 bases between the germline ends. Germline values: CDR1 SGHVS, CDR2 FQNEAQ. CDR3 sequence reads: CASSQPSDQPQHF. In DNA form, the CDR3 reads TGTGCCAGCAGCCAACCTTCCGATCAGCCCCAGCATTTT.

This clonotype has at least ten counts. V is TRBV2 and J is TRBJ2-5; D is perhaps TRBD1 or TRBD2 (6 bases each). Per germline, CDR1 SNHLY and CDR2 FYNNEI. Trimming removed 6 bases at V and 2 bases at J, with 13 bases between. The CDR3 is 14 residues long. The DNA of the CDR3 is TGTGCCAGCAGGGGGGGTACAGGGCAAGAGACCCAGTACTTC. Translating gives CASRGGTGQETQYF.

This clonotype was detected many times. This chain connects TRBV18 to TRBJ1-1, with 7 bases lining up with TRBD1. Germline assignment: CDR1 KGHSH and CDR2 LQKENI. This CDR3 has 17 amino acids. The ends lost 3 bases at V and 0 bases at J; junction bases unmatched: 10. Written as DNA, the CDR3 is TGTGCCAGCTCACCGTTCGTCTCGACAGGGCTGAACACTGAAGCTTTCTTT. Translation gives CASSPFVSTGLNTEAFF.

This clonotype was seen a handful of times. The V gene is TRBV27, the J gene TRBJ2-1; possible D gene TRBD2, 5 bases. Germline CDR1 reads MNHEY; CDR2 reads SMNVEV (reference sequence). This CDR3 comprises 12 residues. Between the trimmed V and J ends, which lost 7 bases and 8 bases, there was a span of 12 bases. CDR3 loop: CASNPSWDEQFF. The CDR3, as DNA: TGTGCCAGCAATCCTAGCTGGGATGAGCAGTTCTTC.

The rearrangement links TRBV20-1 to TRBJ2-3; 9 nucleotides align to TRBD2. The CDR3 sequence is 16 residues long. CDR1 DFQATT and CDR2 SNEGSKA come from the germline V gene (reference sequence). The V segment lost 6 bases and the J segment 0 bases; nucleotides outside the gene matches: 10. This CDR3 reads CSAKPRLAASTDTQYF. The DNA for the CDR3 is TGCAGTGCGAAACCACGACTAGCGGCTAGCACAGATACGCAGTATTTT.

In its sample, this clonotype was seen a few times. The chain employs TRBV11-2 and TRBJ2-7; the match to TRBD1 covers 8 bases. This CDR3 is 16 amino acids long. The V gene end was trimmed by 5 bases and the J gene end by 6 bases; junction bases not matched to a gene: 15. Germline assignment: CDR1 SGHAT and CDR2 FQNNGV. The CDR3 loop reads CASSIWTGRLSGEQYF. The CDR3 coding sequence is TGTGCCAGCAGCATATGGACAGGGCGGCTATCAGGCGAGCAGTACTTC.

The V call is TRBV12-5, the J call TRBJ2-5, with TRBD1 as a possible D gene (6 bases). V lost 0 bases to trimming and J lost 5 bases, with 10 bases between them. Germline V gene data show CDR1 as LGHNT and CDR2 as FRNRAP. This CDR3 comprises 14 residues. Here the CDR3 reads CASGLVSRGETQYF. The CDR3, as DNA: TGTGCTAGTGGTTTGGTTTCCAGGGGTGAGACCCAGTACTTC.

V usage is TRBV14 and J usage is TRBJ2-3; D not certain. Trimming removed 0 bases at V and 2 bases at J, with 15 bases between. Per germline, CDR1 SGHDN and CDR2 FVKESK. The CDR3 runs to 17 residues. CDR3 DNA sequence: TGTGCCAGCAGCCAAGATCCCGATGACCCTTTCACAGATACGCAGTATTTT. It specifies CASSQDPDDPFTDTQYF.

With respect to this clonotype: One end of the junction fails to match germline, which may point to a read error. The chain employs TRBV18 and TRBJ1-6; D is perhaps TRBD1 (5 bases). CDR3 size: 12 residues. CDR1 is KGHSH and CDR2 is LQKENI in the germline V gene. The CDR3 sequence is CVSSSDSSPLHF. DNA for the CDR3: TGTGTCAGCTCATCAGACAGCTCACCCCTCCACTTT. The full variable domain, in which reference TRBV18 and TRBJ1-6 provide the parts outside the CDR3, is NAGVMQNPRHLVRRRGQEARLRCSPMKGHSHVYWYRQLPEEGLKFMVYLQKENIIDESGMPKERFSAEFPKEGPSILRIQQVVRGDSAAYFCVSSSDSSPLHFGNGTRLTVT.

In this sample, this clonotype turned up many times. The chain joins TRBV2 to TRBJ1-4; possible D gene TRBD1, 6 bases. In germline, CDR1 is SNHLY, CDR2 FYNNEI. The V and J ends lost 5 bases and 4 bases respectively, with 11 bases between them. This CDR3 spans 14 amino acids. For the CDR3, the DNA is TGTGCCAGCAGTTCCGGGACACTTAATGAAAAACTGTTTTTT. It is translated as CASSSGTLNEKLFF.

Ten or more counts support this clonotype. The chain links TRBV6-2 or TRBV6-3 to TRBJ2-2; the D is unclear. This CDR3 has 13 amino acids. Germline values: CDR1 MNHEY, CDR2 SVGEGT. V was cut by 6 bases and J by 6 bases, with 11 bases left in between. The CDR3 DNA is TGTGCCAGCAGGCATCCGGTCGCCGGGGAGCTGTTTTTT. This encodes CASRHPVAGELFF.